Each of the 27 T cell receptor beta chains below was sequenced from the same sample in a study of blood T cell repertoires in COVID-19 (TCRdb year 2020). The library was generated by the immunoSEQ multiplex PCR assay. Here the immuneACCESS table is served through TCRdb, limited to in-frame sequences with V and J called. Missing clones are a known gap in these copies; in checked studies unresolved V genes cover under half, and the rest lacks a known reason. This sample lists just under 300,000 clones; more than 75% were detected once. Jointly, the top ten make up 1.3% of the sample. The sequencing input was peripheral blood. The receptors were gathered from a man in his 70s with acute or convalescent COVID-19.

The rearrangement joins TRBV23-1 to TRBJ1-2; a weak D match, TRBD1 (6 bases). TRBV23-1 is marked as an open reading frame, function uncertain. Trimming stripped 5 bases from V and 3 bases from J, with 16 bases between. The CDR3 runs to 15 residues. The CDR3 region has the DNA TGCGCCAGCAGTTTACAGGGTAGGTATTACTATGGCTACACCTTC. Residues: CASSLQGRYYYGYTF.

This chain uses TRBV19 with TRBJ2-3; 8 bases are a match to TRBD2. The J segment lost 2 bases and the V segment lost 3 bases, leaving 4 bases of the junction unmatched. This CDR3 contains 15 residues. CDR1 is LNHDA and CDR2 is SQIVND in the germline V gene (reference sequence). The CDR3 protein is CASSILGGVTDTQYF. DNA for the CDR3: TGTGCCAGTAGTATCCTCGGGGGGGTCACAGATACGCAGTATTTT.

The genes are TRBV15 and TRBJ2-2; 7 nucleotides agree with TRBD2. Germline assignment: CDR1 LNHNV and CDR2 YYDKDF (reference sequence). The CDR3 is 15 residues long. V shed 5 bases, J shed 8 bases, and the junction held 11 bases outside the gene matches. The CDR3 coding sequence is TGTGCCACCAGCCTCAGCGGGACCCGGGGGGGGGAGCTGTTTTTT. Its protein is CATSLSGTRGGELFF.

This chain connects TRBV19 to TRBJ2-1, with a possible D match to TRBD1 (6 bases). Deletions cut 4 bases from V and 0 bases from J, with 16 bases between. The length of the CDR3 is 17 residues. From germline, CDR1 is LNHDA and CDR2 SQIVND (reference sequence). In DNA, the CDR3 is TGTGCCAGTAGTACGGACTCACGACAGGTCTCCTACAATGAGCAGTTCTTC. This translates into CASSTDSRQVSYNEQFF.

This sequence joins TRBV7-9 and TRBJ1-1; unclear D gene. CDR3 size: 14 residues. V was cut by 0 bases and J by 1 base, with 6 bases left in between. Germline-derived CDR1 and CDR2 are SEHNR and FQNEAQ (reference sequence). Written as DNA, the CDR3 is TGTGCCAGCAGCTTAGCGCCAGAGAACACTGAAGCTTTCTTT. Protein product: CASSLAPENTEAFF. The full variable domain, rest sourced from reference TRBV7-9 and TRBJ1-1, is DTGVSQNPRHKITKRGQNVTFRCDPISEHNRLYWYRQTLGQGPEFLTYFQNEAQLEKSRLLSDRFSAERPKGSFSTLEIQRTEQGDSAMYLCASSLAPENTEAFFGQGTRLTVV.

CDR3: CASSPQTSGIGNEQFF. The CDR3 DNA reads as TGTGCCAGCAGCCCTCAGACTAGCGGGATTGGTAATGAGCAGTTCTTC. The chain couples TRBV5-6 to TRBJ2-1, with TRBD2 matching 11 bases. There are 16 residues in the CDR3. V lost 4 bases and J lost 7; bases outside the gene matches: 10. Germline CDR1 is SGHDT and CDR2 is YYEEEE. The complete variable domain, with remaining parts taken from reference TRBV5-6 and TRBJ2-1, reads DAGVTQSPTHLIKTRGQQVTLRCSPKSGHDTVSWYQQALGQGPQFIFQYYEEEERQRGNFPDRFSGHQFPNYSSELNVNALLLGDSALYLCASSPQTSGIGNEQFFGPGTRLTVL.

The chain is built from TRBV9 and TRBJ2-1; D is possibly TRBD2 (6 bases). This CDR3 has 14 residues. V lost 4 bases and J lost 7, with 15 bases in between. The germline V gene has CDR1 SGDLS and CDR2 YYNGEE. The CDR3 DNA reads TGTGCCAGCAGCCCGGTGGGGGAGGCAAATGAGCAGTTCTTC. Protein: CASSPVGEANEQFF.

The chain employs TRBV5-5 and TRBJ1-5; D perhaps matches TRBD1 (5 bases). Germline lookup yields CDR1 SGHKS and CDR2 YYEKEE (reference sequence). CDR3 size: 16 residues. The V end lost 2 bases, the J end lost 5 bases, and 17 bases lay between the germline ends. In nucleotides, the CDR3 is TGTGCCAGCAGCTTAACCGGCAGGGTGGGTGATCAGCCCCAGCATTTT. Protein sequence: CASSLTGRVGDQPQHF.

The chain couples TRBV29-1 to TRBJ2-5; 12 bases fit TRBD2. Germline trimming cut 2 bases from V and 5 bases from J; bases unmatched to any gene: 3. This CDR3 has 14 amino acids. Germline V gene sequence: CDR1 SQVTM, CDR2 ANQGSEA. This CDR3 reads CSVEWTSGAETQYF. The CDR3 nucleotides are TGCAGCGTTGAATGGACTAGCGGGGCGGAGACCCAGTACTTC.

The chain recombines TRBV5-4 with TRBJ2-3, with 15 nucleotides matching TRBD2. The germline gives CDR1 SGHNT, CDR2 YYREEE (reference sequence). After removal of 3 bases from V and 4 bases from J, the junction contained 6 bases not matched to a gene. CDR3 length: 17 residues. CDR3 nucleotide sequence: TGTGCCAGCAGCTCGGGACTAGCGGGAGGAGTGGCAGATACGCAGTATTTT. It is translated as CASSSGLAGGVADTQYF.

J is TRBJ2-1 and V is TRBV11-2, with D uncertain. This CDR3 comprises 13 residues. Germline loops: CDR1 SGHAT, CDR2 FQNNGV. V lost 0 bases and J lost 9, with 9 bases in between. The CDR3 sequence: CASSLDWAGEQFF. The CDR3 region has the DNA TGTGCCAGCAGCTTAGATTGGGCAGGTGAGCAGTTCTTC.

The chain has TRBV10-3 and TRBJ2-7, with 8 bases aligning to TRBD2. The V segment lost 5 bases and the J segment 5 bases; nucleotides outside the gene matches: 5. Per the germline V gene, CDR1 is ENHRY and CDR2 is SYGVKD. This CDR3 has 13 amino acids. The CDR3 DNA sequence: TGTGCCATCAGTAAAAGCGGGGGCGACGAGCAGTACTTC. It translates to CAISKSGGDEQYF.

This clone was seen once. The chain combines TRBV6-2 or TRBV6-3 with TRBJ2-1; D is possibly TRBD1 (6 bases). CDR3 length: 13 residues. Germline lookup yields CDR1 MNHEY and CDR2 SVGEGT. The V gene lost 2 bases and the J gene lost 10 bases, with 12 bases spanning the gap. The CDR3 region is CASSYPNREEQFF. As DNA, the CDR3 is TGTGCCAGCAGTTACCCAAACAGGGAAGAGCAGTTCTTC.

The chain links TRBV7-2 to TRBJ2-3; 7 bases match TRBD1. The V gene end was trimmed by 3 bases and the J gene end by 3 bases; junction bases not matched to a gene: 6. Looked up from germline, CDR1 is SGHTA and CDR2 is FQGNSA. CDR3 size: 15 residues. Here the CDR3 DNA reads TGTGCCAGCAGCTTCGGACAGGCAAAGACAGATACGCAGTATTTT. This translates into CASSFGQAKTDTQYF.

J is TRBJ1-4 and V is TRBV28; D gene ambiguous. Per the germline V gene, CDR1 is MDHEN and CDR2 is SYDVKM. This CDR3 spans 15 amino acids. Trimming stripped 0 bases from V and 3 bases from J, with 8 bases between. The CDR3 sequence: CASSLWSRSNEKLFF. CDR3 bases: TGTGCCAGCAGTTTATGGTCCAGGTCTAATGAAAAACTGTTTTTT.

This chain connects TRBV30 to TRBJ2-1; maybe TRBD1 (5 bases). Germline-derived CDR1 and CDR2 are GTSNPN and SVGIG (reference sequence). This CDR3 has 12 amino acids. The V and J ends lost 2 bases and 12 bases respectively, with 14 bases between them. The CDR3 is CAWSHRQSRQFF. CDR3 bases: TGTGCCTGGAGTCATAGACAGTCGCGGCAGTTCTTC.

The chain carries TRBV5-1 and TRBJ1-1; TRBD1 might be the D (5 bases). The CDR3 has 14 residues. V was trimmed by 0 bases and J by 1 base, leaving 7 bases between them. The germline CDR1 and CDR2 sequences are SGHRS and YFSETQ. This CDR3 reads CASSLGGRNTEAFF. DNA of the CDR3: TGCGCCAGCAGCTTGGGGGGCCGGAACACTGAAGCTTTCTTT.

J is TRBJ1-3 and V is TRBV7-9, with a possible D match to TRBD1 (5 bases). Germline V lookup: CDR1 SEHNR, CDR2 FQNEAQ (reference sequence). Trimming took 1 base from V and 0 from J, leaving 10 bases between them. The CDR3 loop spans 16 amino acids. The CDR3 DNA follows: TGTGCCAGCAGCTTAGTCGACAGATACTCTGGAAACACCATATATTTT. As protein: CASSLVDRYSGNTIYF.

The chain uses TRBV30 and TRBJ1-6; 7 nucleotides align to TRBD1. V was pared by 0 bases and J by 7 bases, with 6 bases of the junction left unmatched. This CDR3 has 15 residues. Looked up from germline, CDR1 is GTSNPN and CDR2 is SVGIG (reference sequence). CDR3 DNA: TGTGCCTGGAGTGTAATCGGGACAGTCAATTCACCCCTCCACTTT. Translated, it gives CAWSVIGTVNSPLHF.

The chain joins TRBV3-1 (or the pseudogene TRBV3-2) to TRBJ2-6; maybe TRBD2 (6 bases). The CDR3 sequence is 17 residues long. The ends were cut back, 1 base at V and 4 bases at J, with 14 bases in the middle. Germline CDR1 is LGHDT and CDR2 is YNNKEL (reference sequence). The CDR3 DNA is TGTGCCAGCAGCCAAGGGGATGGGGGGACCGGGGCCAACGTCCTGACTTTC. Its translation: CASSQGDGGTGANVLTF.

The chain joins TRBV14 to TRBJ2-3; D not certain. Trimming removed 1 base from V and 6 bases from J, with 11 bases in between. The germline V gene has CDR1 SGHDN and CDR2 FVKESK. This CDR3 is 14 amino acids long. The CDR3 DNA is TGTGCCAGCAGCCAAGCAATAATGAGGGATACGCAGTATTTT. It specifies CASSQAIMRDTQYF. The whole variable domain, remainder taken from reference TRBV14 and TRBJ2-3, is EAGVTQFPSHSVIEKGQTVTLRCDPISGHDNLYWYRRVMGKEIKFLLHFVKESKQDESGMPNNRFLAERTGGTYSTLKVQPAELEDSGVYFCASSQAIMRDTQYFGPGTRLTVL.

The J gene is TRBJ2-2, the V gene TRBV9; D might be TRBD2 (6 bases). V was trimmed by 4 bases and J by 4 bases, leaving 14 bases between them. Germline V gives CDR1 SGDLS, CDR2 YYNGEE. The CDR3 consists of 15 residues. DNA for the CDR3: TGTGCCAGCAGCAACCGGGACTCGACCACCGGGGAGCTGTTTTTT. Residues: CASSNRDSTTGELFF.

J is TRBJ1-5 and V is TRBV6-1; TRBD1 matches at 7 bases. The CDR3 consists of 16 residues. The germline CDR1 and CDR2 sequences are MNHNS and SASEGT. The trim removed 5 bases at V and 7 bases at J, leaving 14 bases unmatched. The CDR3 nucleotides are TGTGCCAGCAGTAAAGTACCTACAGGGGCGGGGCAGCCCCAGCATTTT. It translates to CASSKVPTGAGQPQHF.

This clone occurred a few times. The gene calls are TRBV30 and TRBJ2-6; tentative D call: TRBD1 (6 bases). The V end lost 0 bases, the J end lost 13 bases, and 10 bases lay between the germline ends. From germline, CDR1 is GTSNPN and CDR2 SVGIG (reference sequence). This CDR3 has 12 amino acids. Here the CDR3 DNA reads TGTGCCTGGAGTGTACAGGGTGGGGTCCTGACTTTC. Its translation is CAWSVQGGVLTF.

The chain combines TRBV4-3 with TRBJ1-3; no firm D call. The germline V and J ends were trimmed by 0 bases and 7 bases, with 13 bases remaining between them. The germline V gene encodes CDR1 LGHNA and CDR2 YSLEER. The CDR3 spans 15 residues. CDR3 in DNA: TGCGCCAGCAGCCAAGATGCGGGATTCGGGAACACCATATATTTT. Amino acid sequence: CASSQDAGFGNTIYF.

The chain employs TRBV28 and TRBJ2-7; the D is unclear. V lost 4 bases and J lost 3, with 10 bases in between. This CDR3 region has 13 residues. Germline V lookup: CDR1 MDHEN, CDR2 SYDVKM. The CDR3 DNA reads TGTGCCAGCAGTTCCTTGGCTTTCTACGAGCAGTACTTC. Protein: CASSSLAFYEQYF.

The V gene is TRBV18, the J gene TRBJ1-6; D might be TRBD1 (5 bases). Trimming removed 0 bases from V and 10 bases from J, with 13 bases in between. The germline CDR1 and CDR2 sequences are KGHSH and LQKENI. CDR3 length: 15 amino acids. The CDR3 DNA sequence: TGTGCCAGCTCACCACCGTCAGGGCAAGACTCACCCCTCCACTTT. Its protein is CASSPPSGQDSPLHF.